The sequence of this TCR beta chain was determined in a study of identical twins. Study conclusions and caveats: Possibly, invariant MAIT and iNKT cells partly confounded zero-insertion analyses.

The cDNA had a unique molecular identifier and a template-switch universal primer site. Each CDR3 protein is one row after TCRdb ran MiXCR on the 5' RACE reads. The table has roughly 470,000 distinct CDR3 sequences, roughly an eighth seen once. Comments on this clonotype: Its specificity is unknown.

This CDR3 is 13 amino acids long. Trimming took off 5 bases at V and 7 bases at J, with 12 bases between the two ends. Per germline, CDR1 MNHEY and CDR2 SMNVEV (reference sequence). This sample was also put to use in a study of yellow fever vaccine responses in identical twins.

The sequencing input was CD4+ T cells sorted from blood. This TCR was recovered from a woman younger than 30 in good health. The chain employs TRBV27 and TRBJ1-5; D call uncertain. The CDR3 DNA is TGTGCCAGCAGTCGGGGAATCCTCCAGCCCCAGCATTTT. Translation: CASSRGILQPQHF.